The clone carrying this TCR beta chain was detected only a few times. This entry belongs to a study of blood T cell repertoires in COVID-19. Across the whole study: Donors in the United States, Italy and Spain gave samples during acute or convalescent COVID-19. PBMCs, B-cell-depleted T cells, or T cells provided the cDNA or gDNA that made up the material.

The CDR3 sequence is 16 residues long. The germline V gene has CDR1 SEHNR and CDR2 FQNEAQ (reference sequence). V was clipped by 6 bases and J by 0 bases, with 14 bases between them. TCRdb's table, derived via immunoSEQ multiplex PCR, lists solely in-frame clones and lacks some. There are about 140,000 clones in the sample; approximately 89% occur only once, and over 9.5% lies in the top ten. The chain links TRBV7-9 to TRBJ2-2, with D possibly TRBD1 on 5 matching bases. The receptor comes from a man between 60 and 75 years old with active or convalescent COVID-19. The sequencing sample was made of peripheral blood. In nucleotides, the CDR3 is TGTGCCAGCAGTCAAAACAGGCTTTCGAACACCGGGGAGCTGTTTTTT. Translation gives CASSQNRLSNTGELFF.